This TCR beta chain was recovered during a study of graft-versus-host responses after intestinal transplantation. About the research overall: As for transplant type, recipients had multivisceral, liver-intestinal, or isolated intestinal grafts. The whole recipient group had anti-thymocyte globulin induction followed by tacrolimus and steroids for three to four years. Study results and caveats: Allograft clonal ratios (graft-versus-host to host-versus-graft) were high in patients who had graft-donor T cell macrochimerism.

CDR3 length: 15 amino acids. The germline V gene has CDR1 SGHTA and CDR2 FQGNSA. The ends were cut back, 2 bases at V and 3 bases at J, with 11 bases in the middle. This clone came up a few times. Its antigen is unknown. The graft tissue was processed, and this released both intraepithelial and lamina propria lymphocytes. TCRdb's copy holds only in-frame clones and misses some; the assay was immunoSEQ multiplex PCR. The sample comprises approximately 16,000 clones, 67% of which are singletons, and roughly 10% rests with the top ten. This chain uses TRBV7-2 with TRBJ1-3, with D possibly TRBD1 on 5 matching bases. The material was ileum tissue, obtained around 95 weeks after intestinal transplantation. This clonotype originated in a human patient who received an intestinal transplant, so some T cells may come from the graft donor. This CDR3 reads CASSLQGFDGNTIYF. In DNA form, the CDR3 reads TGTGCCAGCAGCTTACAGGGTTTTGATGGAAACACCATATATTTT.